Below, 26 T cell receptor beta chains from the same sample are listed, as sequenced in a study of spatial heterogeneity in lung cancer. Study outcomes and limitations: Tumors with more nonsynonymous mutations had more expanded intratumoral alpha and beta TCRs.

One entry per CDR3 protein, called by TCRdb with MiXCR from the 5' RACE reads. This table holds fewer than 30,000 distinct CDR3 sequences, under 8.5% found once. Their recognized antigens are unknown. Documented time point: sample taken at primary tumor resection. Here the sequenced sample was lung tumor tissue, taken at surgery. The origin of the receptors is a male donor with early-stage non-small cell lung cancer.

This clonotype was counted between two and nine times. CDR3 DNA: TGTGCCAGCAGTTTAAAAGCGGGGGACACAGATACGCAGTATTTT. It is translated as CASSLKAGDTDTQYF. V usage is TRBV12-3 or TRBV12-4 and J usage is TRBJ2-3; 8 bases are shared with TRBD2. CDR3 length equals 15 residues. Trimming removed 2 bases from V and 2 bases from J; junction bases left unmatched: 3.

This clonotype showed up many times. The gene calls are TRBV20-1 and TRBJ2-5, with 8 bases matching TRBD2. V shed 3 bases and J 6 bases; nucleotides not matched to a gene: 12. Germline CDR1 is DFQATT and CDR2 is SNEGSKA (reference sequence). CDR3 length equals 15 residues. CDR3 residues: CSASDQGLAGKTQYF. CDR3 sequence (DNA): TGCAGTGCTAGTGATCAAGGCTTAGCGGGAAAGACCCAGTACTTC.

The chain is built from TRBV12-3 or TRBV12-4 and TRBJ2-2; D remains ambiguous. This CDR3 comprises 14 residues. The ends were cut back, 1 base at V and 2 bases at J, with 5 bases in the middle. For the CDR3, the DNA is TGTGCCAGCAGTTTAGGTGTCAACACCGGGGAGCTGTTTTTT. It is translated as CASSLGVNTGELFF.

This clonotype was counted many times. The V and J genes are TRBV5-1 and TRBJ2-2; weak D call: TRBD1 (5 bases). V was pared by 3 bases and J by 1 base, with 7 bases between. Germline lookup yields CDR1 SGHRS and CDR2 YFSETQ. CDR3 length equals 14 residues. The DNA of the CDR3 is TGCGCCAGCAGCTCCGACAGGAACACCGGGGAGCTGTTTTTT. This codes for CASSSDRNTGELFF.

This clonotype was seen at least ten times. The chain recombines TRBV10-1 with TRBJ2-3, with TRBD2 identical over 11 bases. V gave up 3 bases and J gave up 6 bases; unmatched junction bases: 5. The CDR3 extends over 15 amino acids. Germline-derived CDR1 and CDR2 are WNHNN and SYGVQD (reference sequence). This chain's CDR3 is CASSEGSGGADTQYF. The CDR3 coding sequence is TGCGCCAGCAGTGAAGGTAGCGGGGGGGCCGATACGCAGTATTTT.

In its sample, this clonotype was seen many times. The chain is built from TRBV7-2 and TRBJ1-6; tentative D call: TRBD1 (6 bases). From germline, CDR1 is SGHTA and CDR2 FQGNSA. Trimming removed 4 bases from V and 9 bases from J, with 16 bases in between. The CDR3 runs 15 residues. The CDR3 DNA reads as TGTGCCAGCAGCTGGGAACCAGGGGCTACTTCACCCCTCCACTTT. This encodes CASSWEPGATSPLHF.

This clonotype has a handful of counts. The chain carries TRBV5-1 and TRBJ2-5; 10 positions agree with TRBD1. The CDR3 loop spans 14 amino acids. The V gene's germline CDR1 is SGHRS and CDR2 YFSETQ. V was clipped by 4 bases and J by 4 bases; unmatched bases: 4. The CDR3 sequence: CASSTGTGAETQYF. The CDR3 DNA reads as TGCGCCAGCAGCACAGGGACAGGGGCAGAGACCCAGTACTTC.

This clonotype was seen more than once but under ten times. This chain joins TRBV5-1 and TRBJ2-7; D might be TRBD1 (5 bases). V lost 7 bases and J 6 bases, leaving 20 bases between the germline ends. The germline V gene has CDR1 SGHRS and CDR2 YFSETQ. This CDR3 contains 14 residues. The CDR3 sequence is CASFQTGLSSEQYF. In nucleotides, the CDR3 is TGCGCCAGCTTCCAAACAGGCCTATCATCCGAGCAGTACTTC.

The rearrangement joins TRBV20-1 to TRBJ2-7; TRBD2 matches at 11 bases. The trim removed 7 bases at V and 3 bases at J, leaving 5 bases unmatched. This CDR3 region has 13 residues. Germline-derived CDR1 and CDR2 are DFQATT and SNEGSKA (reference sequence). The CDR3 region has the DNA TGCAGTGTGACTAGCGGGGCTGTCTACGAGCAGTACTTC. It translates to CSVTSGAVYEQYF.

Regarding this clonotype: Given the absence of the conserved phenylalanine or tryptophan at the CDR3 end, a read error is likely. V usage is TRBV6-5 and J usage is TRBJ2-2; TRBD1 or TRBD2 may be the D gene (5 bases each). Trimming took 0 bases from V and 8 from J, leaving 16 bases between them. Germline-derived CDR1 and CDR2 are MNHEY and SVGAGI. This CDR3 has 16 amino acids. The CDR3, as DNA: TGTGCCAGCAGTTACTCGGGGCCCGGGGAGAGTGGGGAGCTGTTTCTT. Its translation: CASSYSGPGESGELFL.

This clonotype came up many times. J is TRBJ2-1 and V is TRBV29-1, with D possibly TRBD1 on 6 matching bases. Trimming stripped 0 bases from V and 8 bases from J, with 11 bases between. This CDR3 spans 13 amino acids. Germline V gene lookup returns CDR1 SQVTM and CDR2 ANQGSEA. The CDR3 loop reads CSVEEGQGYEQFF. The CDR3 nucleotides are TGCAGCGTTGAAGAGGGCCAGGGGTATGAGCAGTTCTTC.

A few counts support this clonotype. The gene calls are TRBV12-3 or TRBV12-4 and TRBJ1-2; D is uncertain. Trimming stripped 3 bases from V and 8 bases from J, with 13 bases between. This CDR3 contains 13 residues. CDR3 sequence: CASSFNGEGGYTF. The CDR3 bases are TGTGCCAGCAGTTTTAACGGGGAAGGAGGCTACACCTTC.

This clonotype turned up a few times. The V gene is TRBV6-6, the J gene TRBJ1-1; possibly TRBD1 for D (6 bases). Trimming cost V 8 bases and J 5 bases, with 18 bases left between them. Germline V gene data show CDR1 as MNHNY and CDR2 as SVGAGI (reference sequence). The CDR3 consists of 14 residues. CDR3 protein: CASRPGGQRTEAFF. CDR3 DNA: TGTGCCAGCCGCCCTGGGGGGCAGCGAACTGAAGCTTTCTTT.

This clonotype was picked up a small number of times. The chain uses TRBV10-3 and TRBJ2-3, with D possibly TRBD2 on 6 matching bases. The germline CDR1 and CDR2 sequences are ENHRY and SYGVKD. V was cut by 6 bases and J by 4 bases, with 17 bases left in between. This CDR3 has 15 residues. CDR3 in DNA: TGTGCCATCAGCGGGGACTTTGGGTGGGCAGATACGCAGTATTTT. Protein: CAISGDFGWADTQYF.

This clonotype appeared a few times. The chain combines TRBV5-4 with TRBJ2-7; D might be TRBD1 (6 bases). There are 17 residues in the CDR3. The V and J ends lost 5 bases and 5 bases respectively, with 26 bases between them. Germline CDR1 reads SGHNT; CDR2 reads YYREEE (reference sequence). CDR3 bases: TGTGCCAGCAGACCCATGCAGGGGTCAGGCTCATCCCACGAGCAGTACTTC. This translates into CASRPMQGSGSSHEQYF.

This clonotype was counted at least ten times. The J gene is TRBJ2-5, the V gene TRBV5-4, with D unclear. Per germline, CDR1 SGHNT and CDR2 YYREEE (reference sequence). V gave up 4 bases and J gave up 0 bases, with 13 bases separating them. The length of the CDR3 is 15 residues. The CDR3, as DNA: TGTGCCAGCAGCGGAGCCCCGGGTCACCAAGAGACCCAGTACTTC. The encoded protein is CASSGAPGHQETQYF.

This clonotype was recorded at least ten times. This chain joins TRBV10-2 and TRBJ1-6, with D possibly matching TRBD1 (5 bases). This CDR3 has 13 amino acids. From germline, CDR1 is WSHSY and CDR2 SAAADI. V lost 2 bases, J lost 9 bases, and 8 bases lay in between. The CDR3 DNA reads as TGCGCCAGCAGTGAGCAGGGTAGTTCACCCCTCCACTTT. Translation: CASSEQGSSPLHF.

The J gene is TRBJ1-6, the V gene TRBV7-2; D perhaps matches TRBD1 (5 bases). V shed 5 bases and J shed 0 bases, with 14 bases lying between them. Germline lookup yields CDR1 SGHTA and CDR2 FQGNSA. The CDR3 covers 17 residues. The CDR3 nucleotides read TGTGCCAGCAGCCCACGGAGGGGCCGCTCCTATAATTCACCCCTCCACTTT. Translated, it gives CASSPRRGRSYNSPLHF.

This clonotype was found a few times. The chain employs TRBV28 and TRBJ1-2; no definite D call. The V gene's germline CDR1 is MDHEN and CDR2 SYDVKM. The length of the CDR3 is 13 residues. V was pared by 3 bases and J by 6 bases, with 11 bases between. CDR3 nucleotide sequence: TGTGCCAGCAGTTTCGTCTGGGTAGATGGCTACACCTTC. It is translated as CASSFVWVDGYTF.

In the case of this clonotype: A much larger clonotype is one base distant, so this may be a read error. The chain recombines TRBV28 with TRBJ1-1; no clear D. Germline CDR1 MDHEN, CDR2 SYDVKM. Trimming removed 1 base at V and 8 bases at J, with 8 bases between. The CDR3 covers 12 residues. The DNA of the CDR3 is TGTGCCAGCAGTTTATTCGTGTCAGAAGCTTTCTTT. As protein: CASSLFVSEAFF.

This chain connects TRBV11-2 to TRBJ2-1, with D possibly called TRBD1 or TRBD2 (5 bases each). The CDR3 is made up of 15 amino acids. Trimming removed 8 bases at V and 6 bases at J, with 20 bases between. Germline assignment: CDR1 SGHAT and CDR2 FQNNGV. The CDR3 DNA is TGTGCCAGCTATTCGAGGGGAGAAGCTATCAATGAGCAGTTCTTC. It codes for CASYSRGEAINEQFF.

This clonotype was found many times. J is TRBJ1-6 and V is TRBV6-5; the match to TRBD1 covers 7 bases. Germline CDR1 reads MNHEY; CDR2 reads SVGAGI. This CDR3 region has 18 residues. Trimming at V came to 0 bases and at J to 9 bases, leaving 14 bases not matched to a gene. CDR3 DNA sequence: TGTGCCAGCAGTTACTCATGGACAGGAAACGATCCGTCTTCACCCCTCCACTTT. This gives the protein CASSYSWTGNDPSSPLHF.

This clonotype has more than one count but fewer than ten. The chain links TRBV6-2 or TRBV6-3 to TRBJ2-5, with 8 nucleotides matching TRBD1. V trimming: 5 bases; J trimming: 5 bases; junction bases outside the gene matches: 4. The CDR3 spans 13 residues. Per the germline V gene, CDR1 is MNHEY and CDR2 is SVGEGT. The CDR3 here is CASSRTGLETQYF. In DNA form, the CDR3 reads TGTGCCAGCAGTAGGACAGGGCTGGAGACCCAGTACTTC.

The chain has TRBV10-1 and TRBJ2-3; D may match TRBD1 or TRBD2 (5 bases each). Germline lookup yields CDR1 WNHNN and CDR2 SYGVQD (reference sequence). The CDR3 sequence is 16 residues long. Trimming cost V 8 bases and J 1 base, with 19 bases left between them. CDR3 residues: CASSLGGGLGTDTQYF. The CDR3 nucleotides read TGCGCCAGCTCCCTCGGTGGGGGATTGGGCACAGATACGCAGTATTTT.

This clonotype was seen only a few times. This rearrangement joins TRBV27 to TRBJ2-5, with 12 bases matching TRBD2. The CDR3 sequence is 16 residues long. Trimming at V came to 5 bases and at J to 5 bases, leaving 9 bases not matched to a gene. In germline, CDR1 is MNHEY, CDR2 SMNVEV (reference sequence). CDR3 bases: TGTGCCAGCAGTCCCAGACTAGCGGGGGCCGGGGAGACCCAGTACTTC. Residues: CASSPRLAGAGETQYF.

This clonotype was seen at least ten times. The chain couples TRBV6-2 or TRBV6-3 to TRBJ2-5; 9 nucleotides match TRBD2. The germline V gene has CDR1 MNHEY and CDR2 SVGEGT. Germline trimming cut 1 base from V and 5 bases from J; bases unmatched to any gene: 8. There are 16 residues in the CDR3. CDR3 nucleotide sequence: TGTGCCAGCAGTTACTGGAGCGGGGGGAGGCTGGAGACCCAGTACTTC. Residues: CASSYWSGGRLETQYF.